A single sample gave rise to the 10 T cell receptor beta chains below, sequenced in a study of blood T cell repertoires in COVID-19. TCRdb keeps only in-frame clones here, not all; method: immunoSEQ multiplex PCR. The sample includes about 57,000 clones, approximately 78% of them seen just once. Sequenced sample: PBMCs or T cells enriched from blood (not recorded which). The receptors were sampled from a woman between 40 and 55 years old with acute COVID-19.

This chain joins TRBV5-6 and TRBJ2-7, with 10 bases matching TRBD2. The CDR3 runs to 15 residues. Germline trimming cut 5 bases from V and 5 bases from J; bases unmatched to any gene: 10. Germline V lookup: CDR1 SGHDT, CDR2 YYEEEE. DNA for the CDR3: TGTGCCAGCAGTTATACTAGCGGGATGTTCAACGAGCAGTACTTC. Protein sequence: CASSYTSGMFNEQYF. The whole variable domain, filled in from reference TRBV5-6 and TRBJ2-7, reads DAGVTQSPTHLIKTRGQQVTLRCSPKSGHDTVSWYQQALGQGPQFIFQYYEEEERQRGNFPDRFSGHQFPNYSSELNVNALLLGDSALYLCASSYTSGMFNEQYFGPGTRLTVT.

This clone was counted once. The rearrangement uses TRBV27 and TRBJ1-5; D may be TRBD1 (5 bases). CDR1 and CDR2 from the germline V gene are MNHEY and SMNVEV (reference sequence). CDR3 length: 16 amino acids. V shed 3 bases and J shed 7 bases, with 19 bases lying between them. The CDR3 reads CASSFAPVASGQPQHF. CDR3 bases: TGTGCCAGCAGTTTCGCCCCGGTGGCCTCAGGGCAGCCCCAGCATTTT.

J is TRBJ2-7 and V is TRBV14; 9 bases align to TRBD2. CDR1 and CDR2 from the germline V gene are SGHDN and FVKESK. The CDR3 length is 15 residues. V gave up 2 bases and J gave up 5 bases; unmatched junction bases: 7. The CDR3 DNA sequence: TGTGCCAGCAGCCAAAGAGGGACTAGCCGGAACGAGCAGTACTTC. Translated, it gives CASSQRGTSRNEQYF.

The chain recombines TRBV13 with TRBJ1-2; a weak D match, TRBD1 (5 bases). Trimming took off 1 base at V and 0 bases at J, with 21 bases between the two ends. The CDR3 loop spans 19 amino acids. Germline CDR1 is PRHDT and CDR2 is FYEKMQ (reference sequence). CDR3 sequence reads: CASSLVAIVAGRANYGYTF. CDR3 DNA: TGTGCCAGCAGCTTAGTAGCAATTGTGGCAGGGCGAGCTAACTATGGCTACACCTTC.

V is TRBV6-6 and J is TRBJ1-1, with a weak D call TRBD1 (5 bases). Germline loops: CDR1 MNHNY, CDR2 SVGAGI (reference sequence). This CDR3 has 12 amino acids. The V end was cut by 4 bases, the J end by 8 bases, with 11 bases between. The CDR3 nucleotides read TGTGCCAGCAGTTCCAGGGCGGAGGAAGCTTTCTTT. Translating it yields CASSSRAEEAFF.

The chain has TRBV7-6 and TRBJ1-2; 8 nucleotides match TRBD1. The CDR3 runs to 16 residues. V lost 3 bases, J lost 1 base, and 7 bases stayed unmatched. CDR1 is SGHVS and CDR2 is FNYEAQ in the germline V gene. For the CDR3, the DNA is TGTGCCAGCAGCTTCAGCAGGGGGCCTTTTAACTATGGCTACACCTTC. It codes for CASSFSRGPFNYGYTF. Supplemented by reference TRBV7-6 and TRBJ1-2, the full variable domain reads GAGVSQSPRYKVTKRGQDVALRCDPISGHVSLYWYRQALGQGPEFLTYFNYEAQQDKSGLPNDRFSAERPEGSISTLTIQRTEQRDSAMYRCASSFSRGPFNYGYTFGSGTRLTVV.

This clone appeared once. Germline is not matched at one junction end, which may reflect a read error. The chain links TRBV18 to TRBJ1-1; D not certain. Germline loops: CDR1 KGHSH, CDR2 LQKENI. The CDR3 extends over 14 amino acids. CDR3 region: CASSPPMGDTEAFF. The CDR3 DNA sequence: TGTGCCAGCTCTCCACCAATGGGAGACACTGAAGCTTTCTTT.

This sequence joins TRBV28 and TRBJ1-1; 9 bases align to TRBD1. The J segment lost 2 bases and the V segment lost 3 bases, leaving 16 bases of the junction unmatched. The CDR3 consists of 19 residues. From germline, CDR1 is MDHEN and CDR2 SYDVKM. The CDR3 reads CASSFIGSWDRAGNTEAFF. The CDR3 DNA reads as TGTGCCAGCAGTTTTATTGGGTCCTGGGACAGGGCGGGAAACACTGAAGCTTTCTTT.

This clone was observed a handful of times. The CDR3 sequence is CASSLGPQGDVYGYTF. The CDR3 DNA sequence: TGTGCCAGCAGTTTAGGGCCACAGGGGGACGTGTATGGCTACACCTTC. The chain links TRBV27 to TRBJ1-2; 8 nucleotides match TRBD1. The germline V gene encodes CDR1 MNHEY and CDR2 SMNVEV (reference sequence). With 2 bases clipped from V and 5 bases from J, the junction kept 10 bases outside the gene matches. CDR3 length equals 16 residues.

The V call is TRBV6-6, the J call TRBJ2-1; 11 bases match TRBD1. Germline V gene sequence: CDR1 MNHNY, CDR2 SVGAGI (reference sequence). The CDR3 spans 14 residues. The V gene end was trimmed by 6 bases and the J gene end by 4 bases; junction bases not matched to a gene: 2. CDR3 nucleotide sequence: TGTGCCAGCAGCGGACAGGGGGCGTACAATGAGCAGTTCTTC. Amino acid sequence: CASSGQGAYNEQFF.